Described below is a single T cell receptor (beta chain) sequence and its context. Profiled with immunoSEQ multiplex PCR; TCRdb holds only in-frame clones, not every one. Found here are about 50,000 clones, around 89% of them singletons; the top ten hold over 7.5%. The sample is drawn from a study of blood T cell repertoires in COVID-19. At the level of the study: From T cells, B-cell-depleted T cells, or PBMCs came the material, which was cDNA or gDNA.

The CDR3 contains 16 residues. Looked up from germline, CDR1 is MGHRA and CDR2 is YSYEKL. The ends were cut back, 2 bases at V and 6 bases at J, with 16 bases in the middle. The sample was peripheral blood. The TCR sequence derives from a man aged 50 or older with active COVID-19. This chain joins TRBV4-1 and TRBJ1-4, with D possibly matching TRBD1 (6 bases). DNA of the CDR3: TGCGCCAGCAGCCAAACGCCAGGGGCGGTTTATGAAAAACTGTTTTTT. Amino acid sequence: CASSQTPGAVYEKLFF.